This T cell receptor (beta chain) was recovered during a study of T-cell reconstitution after alpha-beta-depleted transplantation in children. Points from the study as a whole: Day-60 TCRbeta diversity that was high in some patients was derived from surviving recipient T cells and thymic progenitors.

Germline CDR1 and CDR2: MDHEN and SYDVKM. The CDR3 extends over 11 amino acids. The ends were cut back, 5 bases at V and 7 bases at J, with 9 bases in the middle. Preparation of the TCRbeta library used unique molecular identifiers. One entry per CDR3 protein results from TCRdb running MiXCR on the PCR reads. The sample has 200,000 to 250,000 distinct CDR3 sequences, roughly 10% seen once; the top ten hold roughly 30%. This clonotype appeared many times. Its antigen remains unknown. Sequenced material: PBMCs, taken before TCRalphabeta/CD19-depleted stem cell transplant. This receptor was obtained from a child younger than two with acute myeloid leukemia, due to receive a stem cell transplant. The rearrangement joins TRBV28 to TRBJ2-7; D gene uncertain. In DNA, the CDR3 is TGTGCCAGCAGTGCGCTCGGAGAGCAGTACTTC. It codes for CASSALGEQYF.